In its sample, the clone carrying this T cell receptor (beta chain) was seen many times. Germline V CDR1 and CDR2: SGHTA, FQGNSA. Trimming pared 8 bases from V and 8 bases from J, leaving 12 bases between. This CDR3 contains 11 residues. The data stem from a study of T cell repertoires in cytomegalovirus infection. Each CDR3 protein gets one entry after TCRdb re-called the reads with MiXCR. The sample shows about 400,000 distinct CDR3 sequences, 15% to 20% of them seen only once. This sequence joins TRBV7-2 and TRBJ1-1; possibly TRBD1 for D (5 bases). The sequencing sample was made of PBMCs. The origin of this receptor is a human donor in good health (CMV status not recorded). Some clones in this sample may be carry-over from other donors' samples. CDR3 bases: TGTGCCAGCGGGGCACGGCAAGAAGCTTTCTTT. Encoded protein: CASGARQEAFF.